This T cell receptor (beta chain) is drawn from a study of beta chain features in type 1 diabetes. Study-wide results and caveats: Insertions at VDJ junctions were less frequent in type 1 diabetes patients. These patients also deleted more nucleotides at the same junctions. Researchers cautioned that cDNA sequencing could over-represent cells with high TCR expression.

V was clipped by 3 bases and J by 8 bases, with 13 bases between them. Germline V CDR1 and CDR2: WSHSY, SAAADI. The CDR3 loop spans 14 amino acids. In this sample, this clone turned up a few times. Its antigen is currently unknown. Populations obtained by sorting all exceeded 95% purity. TCRB transcripts that were expressed got sequenced, as all of the isolated RNA had been reverse transcribed. Repertoires were generated with immunoSEQ multiplex PCR, while TCRdb's copy carries only in-frame clones and drops some. The repertoire holds fewer than 20,000 clones, with around 59% as singletons. This rearrangement joins TRBV10-2 to TRBJ2-2; D call uncertain. The origin of this receptor is a woman younger than 30 in good health. Sequenced sample: stem cell memory CD4+ T cells from blood. DNA of the CDR3: TGCGCCAGCAGTGAAGCGCGAATCACGGGGGAGCTGTTTTTT. Its translation is CASSEARITGELFF.